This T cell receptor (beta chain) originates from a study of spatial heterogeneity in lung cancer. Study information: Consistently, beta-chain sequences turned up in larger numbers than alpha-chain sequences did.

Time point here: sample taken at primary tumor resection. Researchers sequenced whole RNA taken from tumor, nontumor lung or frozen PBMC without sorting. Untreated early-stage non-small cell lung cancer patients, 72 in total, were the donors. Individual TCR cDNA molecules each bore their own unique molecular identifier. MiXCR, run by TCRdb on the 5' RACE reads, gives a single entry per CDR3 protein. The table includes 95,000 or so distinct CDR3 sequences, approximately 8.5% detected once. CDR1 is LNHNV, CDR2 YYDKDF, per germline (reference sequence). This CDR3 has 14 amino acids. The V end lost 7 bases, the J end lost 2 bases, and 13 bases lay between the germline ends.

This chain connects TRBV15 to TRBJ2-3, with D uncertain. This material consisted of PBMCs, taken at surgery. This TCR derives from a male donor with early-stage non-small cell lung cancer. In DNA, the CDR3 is TGTGCCACCAATAACGAAGGAGCCACAGATACGCAGTATTTT. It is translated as CATNNEGATDTQYF.